What follows describes a single T cell receptor (beta chain). This record belongs to a study of blood T cell repertoires in COVID-19. From germline, CDR1 is SEHNR and CDR2 FQNEAQ (reference sequence). Trimming left V 6 bases short and J 0 bases short, with 12 bases between. CDR3 length equals 15 residues. TCRdb's table, derived via immunoSEQ multiplex PCR, lists solely in-frame clones and lacks some. Seen here are about 200,000 clones, 86% observed once, and the top ten hold 0.75% to 0.9%. The sequenced sample consisted of peripheral blood. The chain employs TRBV7-9 and TRBJ2-1, with a possible D match to TRBD1 (6 bases). This TCR derives from a woman aged 65 to 85 with acute or convalescent COVID-19. Here the CDR3 reads CASSSQGISYNEQFF. The CDR3 DNA reads as TGTGCCAGCAGTTCACAGGGAATCTCCTACAATGAGCAGTTCTTC.